The 8 T cell receptor beta chains presented below share a single source sample, sequenced in a study of shared clonotypes between healthy human individuals (TCRdb year 2020). Library preparation was by the immunoSEQ multiplex PCR assay. Sourced from immuneACCESS, this table was stored by TCRdb with only in-frame sequences that have V and J called. A share of the clones is absent; for the studies checked, an unresolved V gene accounts for under half, and the remainder has no known explanation. The sample table contains over 2 million clones; only one count was recorded for less than 95% of them. 0.3% to 0.4% of the sample lies in the top ten. Sequencing was done on a sample of naive CD4+ T cells from PBMCs. The sample's cell subset or site label, in plain terms: CD45RA+ positively selected. These receptor sequences come from a man between 18 and 35 years old in good health. Some clones in this sample may be carry-over from other donors' samples.

Note on this clone: Additional DNA sequences in this sample encode the identical CDR3. The chain joins TRBV28 to TRBJ1-5, with 7 bases aligning to TRBD1. Trimming at V came to 2 bases and at J to 2 bases, leaving 3 bases not matched to a gene. Germline CDR1 is MDHEN and CDR2 is SYDVKM. The CDR3 has 15 residues. DNA of the CDR3: TGTGCCAGCAGTTTACAGGGGGGTGGCAATCAGCCCCAGCATTTT. It encodes CASSLQGGGNQPQHF.

The gene calls are TRBV10-3 and TRBJ2-7; D is possibly TRBD1 (6 bases). The CDR3 is made up of 12 amino acids. Germline CDR1 reads ENHRY; CDR2 reads SYGVKD. The V end lost 3 bases, the J end lost 6 bases, and 9 bases lay between the germline ends. The CDR3 nucleotides are TGTGCCATCAGTGAACAGGGCCCCGAGCAGTACTTC. Residues: CAISEQGPEQYF.

V usage is TRBV5-1 and J usage is TRBJ1-3, with 7 bases that match TRBD1. In germline, CDR1 is SGHRS, CDR2 YFSETQ. The CDR3 loop spans 17 amino acids. The V and J ends lost 3 bases and 0 bases, in that order; junction bases with no gene match: 9. DNA for the CDR3: TGCGCCAGCAGCTCCCGAACCGGGACAGACTCTGGAAACACCATATATTTT. Translating it yields CASSSRTGTDSGNTIYF. Full variable domain (missing parts from reference TRBV5-1 and TRBJ1-3): KAGVTQTPRYLIKTRGQQVTLSCSPISGHRSVSWYQQTPGQGLQFLFEYFSETQRNKGNFPGRFSGRQFSNSRSEMNVSTLELGDSALYLCASSSRTGTDSGNTIYFGEGSWLTVV.

This rearrangement joins TRBV28 to TRBJ2-1, with 7 bases matching TRBD2. The ends lost 8 bases at V and 4 bases at J; junction bases unmatched: 5. From germline, CDR1 is MDHEN and CDR2 SYDVKM. The CDR3 runs 13 residues. CDR3 coding DNA: TGTGCCAGCGGGGAGGGTCTATACAATGAGCAGTTCTTC. Translation: CASGEGLYNEQFF. The full variable domain, its missing parts supplied by reference TRBV28 and TRBJ2-1, is DVKVTQSSRYLVKRTGEKVFLECVQDMDHENMFWYRQDPGLGLRLIYFSYDVKMKEKGDIPEGYSVSREKKERFSLILESASTNQTSMYLCASGEGLYNEQFFGPGTRLTVL.

This clone appeared once. The chain links TRBV29-1 to TRBJ2-7, with 10 bases aligning to TRBD1. Germline CDR1 reads SQVTM; CDR2 reads ANQGSEA. The CDR3 loop spans 14 amino acids. V lost 4 bases, J lost 4 bases, and 7 bases stayed unmatched. In DNA, the CDR3 is TGCAGCGTTGGAATCGGGACAGGGGATTACGAGCAGTACTTC. Protein: CSVGIGTGDYEQYF.

In its sample, this clone was seen once. The CDR3 here is CSEDRAYGYTF. In DNA, the CDR3 is TGCAGTGAAGACAGGGCTTATGGCTACACCTTC. The chain couples TRBV20-1 to TRBJ1-2, with TRBD1 matching over 7 bases. The CDR3 consists of 11 residues. Germline V lookup: CDR1 DFQATT, CDR2 SNEGSKA (reference sequence). V shed 7 bases and J 5 bases; nucleotides not matched to a gene: 4.

V gene TRBV23-1 combines with J gene TRBJ2-5; D possibly corresponds to TRBD1 (5 bases). TRBV23-1 falls under the ORF class, with uncertain function. This CDR3 is built from 15 residues. V was pared by 1 base and J by 5 bases, with 14 bases between. The CDR3 DNA is TGCGCCAGCAGTCAATATCGCCCAGGGAACGAGACCCAGTACTTC. This encodes CASSQYRPGNETQYF.

The chain combines TRBV28 with TRBJ1-1; tentative D call: TRBD1 (5 bases). Trimming left V 6 bases short and J 10 bases short, with 24 bases between. Germline-derived CDR1 and CDR2 are MDHEN and SYDVKM. The CDR3 is 15 residues long. The CDR3 here is CASRVTVGLGLGAFF. Here the CDR3 DNA reads TGTGCCAGCAGAGTTACGGTTGGGTTGGGACTGGGAGCTTTCTTT.